One sample yielded the 2 T cell receptor beta chains listed below, sequenced in a study of type 1 regulatory T cells. A single record per CDR3 protein comes from TCRdb applying MiXCR to the reads. The repertoire has about 42,000 distinct CDR3 sequences, 12% of them found once; the top ten carry 8% to 10%. Which antigens these TCRs recognize remains unknown. The specimen sequenced was cultured non-Tr1 T cells, either the whole culture or a sorted T cell fraction (not recorded which). These receptors were collected from a human donor in good health.

This clonotype has at least ten counts. V usage is TRBV20-1 and J usage is TRBJ2-1, with D unclear. CDR1 is DFQATT, CDR2 SNEGSKA, per germline (reference sequence). Trimming shortened V by 5 bases and J by 8 bases, and 13 bases separated the two germline ends. The CDR3 extends over 12 amino acids. CDR3 loop: CSAPHRMDEQFF. DNA for the CDR3: TGCAGTGCTCCTCATAGGATGGATGAGCAGTTCTTC.

Many counts were recorded for this clonotype. The gene calls are TRBV20-1 and TRBJ2-7, with 16 bases aligning to TRBD2. This CDR3 is built from 16 residues. Germline CDR1 and CDR2: DFQATT and SNEGSKA (reference sequence). Trimming removed 6 bases from V and 5 bases from J; junction bases left unmatched: 10. The CDR3 DNA follows: TGCAGTGCACAGGGACTAGCGGGAGGGCAATCTGACGAGCAGTACTTC. Residues: CSAQGLAGGQSDEQYF.